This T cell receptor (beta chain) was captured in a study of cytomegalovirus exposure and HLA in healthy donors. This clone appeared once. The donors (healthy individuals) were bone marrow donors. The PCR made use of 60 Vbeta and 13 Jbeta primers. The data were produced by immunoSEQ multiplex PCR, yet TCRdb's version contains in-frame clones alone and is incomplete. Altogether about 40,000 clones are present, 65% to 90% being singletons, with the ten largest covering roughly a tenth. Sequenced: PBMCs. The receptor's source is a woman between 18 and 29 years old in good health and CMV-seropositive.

CDR3 in amino acids: CASSEAGGYPTDTQYF. As DNA, the CDR3 is TGCGCCAGCAGCGAAGCGGGGGGGTATCCCACAGATACGCAGTATTTT. This chain uses TRBV5-1 with TRBJ2-3; TRBD2 matches at 10 bases. CDR3 length: 16 residues. CDR1 and CDR2 (germline): SGHRS, YFSETQ. V was pared by 4 bases and J by 2 bases, with 7 bases of the junction left unmatched.